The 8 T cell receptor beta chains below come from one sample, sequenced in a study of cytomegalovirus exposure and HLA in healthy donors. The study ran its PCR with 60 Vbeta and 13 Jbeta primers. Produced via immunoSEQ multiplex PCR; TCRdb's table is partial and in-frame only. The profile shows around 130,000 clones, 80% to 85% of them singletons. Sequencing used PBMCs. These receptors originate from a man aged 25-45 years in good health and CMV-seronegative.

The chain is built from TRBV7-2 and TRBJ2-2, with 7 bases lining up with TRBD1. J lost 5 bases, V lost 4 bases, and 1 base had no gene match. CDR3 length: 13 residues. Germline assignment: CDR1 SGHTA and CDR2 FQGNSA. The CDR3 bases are TGTGCCAGCAGCTCGGACAGGACCGGGGAGCTGTTTTTT. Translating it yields CASSSDRTGELFF.

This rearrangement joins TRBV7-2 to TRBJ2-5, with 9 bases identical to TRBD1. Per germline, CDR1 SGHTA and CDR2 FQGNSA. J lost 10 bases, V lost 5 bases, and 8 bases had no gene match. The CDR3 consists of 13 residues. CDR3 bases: TGTGCCAGCAGCCGCAAACAGGGGGCCGGCCAGTACTTC. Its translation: CASSRKQGAGQYF.

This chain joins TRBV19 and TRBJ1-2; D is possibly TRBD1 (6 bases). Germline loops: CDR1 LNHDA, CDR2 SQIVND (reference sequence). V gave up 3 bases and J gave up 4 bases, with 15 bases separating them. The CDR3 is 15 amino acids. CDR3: CASSIAGVGVYGYTF. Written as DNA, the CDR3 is TGTGCCAGTAGTATCGCAGGGGTGGGAGTCTATGGCTACACCTTC.

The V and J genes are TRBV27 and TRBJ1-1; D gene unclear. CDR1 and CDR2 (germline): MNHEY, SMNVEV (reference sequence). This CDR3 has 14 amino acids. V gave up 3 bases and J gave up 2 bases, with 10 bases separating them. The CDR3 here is CASSFLRANTEAFF. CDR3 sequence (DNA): TGTGCCAGCAGTTTTTTGAGGGCCAACACTGAAGCTTTCTTT.

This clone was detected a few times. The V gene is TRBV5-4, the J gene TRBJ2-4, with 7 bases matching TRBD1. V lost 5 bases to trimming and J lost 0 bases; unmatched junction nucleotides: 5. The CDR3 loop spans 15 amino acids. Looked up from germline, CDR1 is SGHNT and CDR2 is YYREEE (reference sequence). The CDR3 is CASSSGTEAKNIQYF. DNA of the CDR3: TGTGCCAGCAGTTCCGGGACAGAAGCCAAAAACATTCAGTACTTC.

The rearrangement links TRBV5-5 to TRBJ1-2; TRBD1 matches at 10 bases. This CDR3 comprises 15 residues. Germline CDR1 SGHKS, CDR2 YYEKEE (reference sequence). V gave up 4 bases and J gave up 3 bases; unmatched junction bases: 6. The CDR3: CASSREGQGHYGYTF. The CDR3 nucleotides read TGTGCCAGCAGCAGGGAGGGACAGGGGCACTATGGCTACACCTTC.

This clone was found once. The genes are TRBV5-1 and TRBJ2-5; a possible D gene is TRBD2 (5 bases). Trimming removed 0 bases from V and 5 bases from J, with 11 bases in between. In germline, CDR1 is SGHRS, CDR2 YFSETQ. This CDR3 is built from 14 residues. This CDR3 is CASSLGEGGETQYF. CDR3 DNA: TGCGCCAGCAGCTTGGGTGAGGGCGGGGAGACCCAGTACTTC.

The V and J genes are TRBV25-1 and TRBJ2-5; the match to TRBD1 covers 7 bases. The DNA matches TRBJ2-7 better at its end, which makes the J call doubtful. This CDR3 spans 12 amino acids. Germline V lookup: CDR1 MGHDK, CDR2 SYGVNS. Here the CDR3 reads CASSGDSYEQYF. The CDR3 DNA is TGTGCCAGCAGTGGGGACAGCTACGAGCAGTACTTC.